Below, one T cell receptor beta chain is given with its context. This sample stems from a study of shared clonotypes between healthy human individuals. Germline CDR1 is SEHNR and CDR2 is FQNEAQ (reference sequence). The CDR3 extends over 15 amino acids. The V gene end was trimmed by 8 bases and the J gene end by 3 bases; junction bases not matched to a gene: 9. TCRdb's copy holds only in-frame clones and misses some; the assay was immunoSEQ multiplex PCR. This sample has approximately 1,500,000 clones; roughly 96% occur once, and the top ten carry more than 0.9%. This receptor was identified in a man aged 25 to 40 in good health. What was sequenced was naive CD4+ T cells sorted from blood. Subset denoted: CD45RA+ positively selected. The chain combines TRBV7-9 with TRBJ1-4, with 7 bases matching TRBD1. The CDR3 DNA sequence: TGTGCCAGCCGTTCTACAGGGGCTTCTAATGAAAAACTGTTTTTT. It encodes CASRSTGASNEKLFF.